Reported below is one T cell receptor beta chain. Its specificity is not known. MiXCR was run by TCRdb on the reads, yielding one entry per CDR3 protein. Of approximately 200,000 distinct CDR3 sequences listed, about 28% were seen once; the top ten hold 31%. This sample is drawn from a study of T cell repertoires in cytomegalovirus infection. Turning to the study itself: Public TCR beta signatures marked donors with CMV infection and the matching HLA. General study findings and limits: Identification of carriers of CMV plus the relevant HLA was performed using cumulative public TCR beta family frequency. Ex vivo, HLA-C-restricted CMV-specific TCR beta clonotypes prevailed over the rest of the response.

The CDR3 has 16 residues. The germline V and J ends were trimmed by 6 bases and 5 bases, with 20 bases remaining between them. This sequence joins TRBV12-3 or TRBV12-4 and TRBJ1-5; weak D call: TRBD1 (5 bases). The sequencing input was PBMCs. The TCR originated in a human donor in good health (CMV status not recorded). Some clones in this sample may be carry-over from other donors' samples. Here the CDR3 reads CASRRGVAGIYQPQHF. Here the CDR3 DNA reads TGTGCCAGCAGGCGGGGGGTCGCAGGCATATATCAGCCCCAGCATTTT.